This TCR beta chain was recovered during a study of blood T cells in healthy people across ages. Study-level points and caveats: Using unsorted PBMCs precluded a conclusive naive versus antigen-experienced comparison. Age advanced and TCR beta diversity per million T cells fell, roughly linearly.

Remarks on this clonotype: What it recognizes is unknown.

Germline V gene sequence: CDR1 SGHRS, CDR2 YFSETQ. The CDR3 length is 13 residues. Together with a sample-barcoded 5' primer, a J-beta primer mix was included in a second PCR lasting about 6 to 11 cycles. Per-sample output comprised a minimum of 2.5 million paired-end reads containing CDR3. TCRdb fed the 5' RACE reads into MiXCR, producing one record per CDR3 protein. The sample lists about 800,000 distinct CDR3 sequences; about 62% were seen once. Sample: blood. This receptor was obtained from a man under 40 in good health. The V gene is TRBV5-1, the J gene TRBJ2-5, with 7 bases fitting TRBD2. The J call may not be correct, given that the DNA end is closer to TRBJ2-7. The CDR3 DNA is TGCGCCAGCTCCCGGGAGCGGGGTCACGAGCAGTACTTC. Protein: CASSRERGHEQYF.